One sample yielded the 14 T cell receptor beta chains listed below, sequenced in a study of vaccination and CD4 T cells after COVID-19 (dated by TCRdb to the early 2020s). The treatment or condition label for this specimen denotes: roughly ten-day PBMC culture with coronavirus spike peptide pools or control peptides (ViraFEST assay). Their target antigens are unknown. Library method: PCR. The listed sequencing device is Illumina iSeq 100. TCR sequencing of DNA from cultured CD4+ T cells used the Oncomine TCR Beta short-read assay at the Johns Hopkins FTIC core. TCRdb reprocessing: public reads trimmed at Q25 with fastp, clones called with MiXCR, in-frame beta chains kept. Rows merge per CDR3 protein into single entries with the most common DNA and genes. The sample table lists roughly 13,000 distinct CDR3 sequences, less than 35% of them with a count of one. The ten top clones hold 15% to 20% of the sample.

Sequencing used CD4+ T cells from blood, cultured in vitro, obtained before SARS-CoV-2 vaccination. These receptors were obtained from a human donor who received a COVID-19 vaccine.

This clonotype was detected only a few times. The chain's CDR3 is CATSDSGVIETQYF. DNA for the CDR3: TGTGCCACCAGTGATTCGGGGGTAATAGAGACCCAGTACTTC. The rearrangement joins TRBV24-1 to TRBJ2-5; D may be TRBD2 (6 bases). Germline-derived CDR1 and CDR2 are KGHDR and SFDVKD. The V and J ends lost 2 bases and 4 bases respectively, with 10 bases between them. This CDR3 region has 14 residues.

The chain joins TRBV6-5 to TRBJ1-2; a weak D match, TRBD1 (5 bases). Trimming removed 2 bases at V and 2 bases at J, with 12 bases between. Germline values: CDR1 MNHEY, CDR2 SVGAGI. This CDR3 is built from 15 residues. CDR3 DNA sequence: TGTGCCAGCAGTTACGCTTTCGAGGGGAACTATGGCTACACCTTC. The encoded protein is CASSYAFEGNYGYTF.

This clonotype was counted between two and nine times. This chain connects TRBV20-1 to TRBJ2-5; TRBD2 matches 12 bases. From germline, CDR1 is DFQATT and CDR2 SNEGSKA (reference sequence). This CDR3 has 17 residues. V trimming: 0 bases; J trimming: 2 bases; junction bases outside the gene matches: 7. In nucleotides, the CDR3 is TGCAGTGCTAGAGATCAGGCTAGCGGGGGGGCGCAAGAGACCCAGTACTTC. It is translated as CSARDQASGGAQETQYF.

The chain couples TRBV2 to TRBJ2-1; possibly TRBD2 for D (6 bases). This CDR3 is built from 14 residues. Per the germline V gene, CDR1 is SNHLY and CDR2 is FYNNEI. Trimming stripped 3 bases from V and 6 bases from J, with 12 bases between. This CDR3 is CASSDLAVLNEQFF. In DNA, the CDR3 is TGTGCCAGCAGTGATTTAGCGGTACTCAATGAGCAGTTCTTC.

This clonotype appeared a few times. The chain combines TRBV20-1 with TRBJ2-5, with 9 bases identical to TRBD1. After removal of 4 bases from V and 4 bases from J, the junction contained 7 bases not matched to a gene. CDR3 length equals 14 residues. Per germline, CDR1 DFQATT and CDR2 SNEGSKA (reference sequence). CDR3 sequence reads: CSATGQGGRETQYF. In DNA, the CDR3 is TGCAGTGCTACGGGACAGGGCGGGAGAGAGACCCAGTACTTC.

The gene calls are TRBV24-1 and TRBJ2-2; TRBD2 matches 9 bases. There are 16 residues in the CDR3. The V segment lost 4 bases and the J segment 3 bases; nucleotides outside the gene matches: 5. Germline CDR1 and CDR2: KGHDR and SFDVKD. The CDR3, as DNA: TGTGCCACCAGTGACCATAGCGGGGGCGACACCGGGGAGCTGTTTTTT. The encoded protein is CATSDHSGGDTGELFF.

The chain employs TRBV2 and TRBJ2-1; TRBD2 might be the D (6 bases). Trimming stripped 1 base from V and 6 bases from J, with 16 bases between. The CDR3 totals 16 residues. Germline CDR1 is SNHLY and CDR2 is FYNNEI. The CDR3 is CASSEGAGERLNEQFF. CDR3 nucleotides: TGTGCCAGCAGTGAAGGAGCGGGCGAACGTCTCAATGAGCAGTTCTTC.

The chain uses TRBV21-1 and TRBJ1-1; TRBD1 is taken as the D call from the table, unchecked against the DNA. TRBV21-1 represents a pseudogene. This CDR3 contains 16 residues. The CDR3 here is CASSKGGGRGRTEAFF. The CDR3 nucleotides read TGTGCCAGCAGCAAAGGGGGGGGGCGAGGGCGCACTGAAGCTTTCTTT.

This clonotype was detected only a few times. V gene TRBV27 combines with J gene TRBJ1-1; perhaps TRBD1 as D (5 bases). This CDR3 has 16 amino acids. Germline V gene data show CDR1 as MNHEY and CDR2 as SMNVEV (reference sequence). V was clipped by 6 bases and J by 1 base, with 18 bases between them. The CDR3 is CASSRTLGQRNTEAFF. The CDR3, as DNA: TGTGCCAGCAGCAGAACTCTTGGACAACGGAACACTGAAGCTTTCTTT.

The chain couples TRBV4-2 to TRBJ2-2; possible D gene TRBD2, 7 bases. The CDR3 totals 16 residues. The germline V and J ends were trimmed by 1 base and 4 bases, with 13 bases remaining between them. From germline, CDR1 is LGHNA and CDR2 YNFKEQ. The CDR3 DNA reads TGTGCCAGCAGCCAAGCTAGGGGGGGCGGCACCGGGGAGCTGTTTTTT. Translation gives CASSQARGGGTGELFF.

V is TRBV7-6 and J is TRBJ1-3; D not resolved. CDR1 is SGHVS, CDR2 FNYEAQ, per germline. The CDR3 loop spans 13 amino acids. The V end lost 2 bases, the J end lost 4 bases, and 6 bases lay between the germline ends. CDR3 amino acids: CASSLFSGNTIYF. Written as DNA, the CDR3 is TGTGCCAGCAGCTTATTTTCGGGAAACACCATATATTTT.

This clonotype occurred a few times. The chain employs TRBV6-5 and TRBJ2-7, with 9 positions matching TRBD1. Germline V gene lookup returns CDR1 MNHEY and CDR2 SVGAGI. The V and J ends lost 2 bases and 3 bases, in that order; junction bases with no gene match: 5. The CDR3 is 15 amino acids. For the CDR3, the DNA is TGTGCCAGCAGTTACGCGGACAGGGGAGTCTACGAGCAGTACTTC. Amino acid sequence: CASSYADRGVYEQYF.

This clonotype was counted a few times. The gene calls are TRBV30 and TRBJ1-5; no firm D call. With 4 bases removed from V and 5 bases from J, the gap between germline ends came to 15 bases. Germline CDR1 reads GTSNPN; CDR2 reads SVGIG (reference sequence). The CDR3 spans 14 residues. The CDR3 DNA reads as TGTGCCTGGAACTTGGGCCAAACTTATCAGCCCCAGCATTTT. As protein: CAWNLGQTYQPQHF.

The chain is built from TRBV12-3 or TRBV12-4 and TRBJ2-7; 7 positions match TRBD1. With V trimmed by 4 bases and J by 3 bases, 9 bases remained unmatched. This CDR3 contains 15 residues. CDR3 in amino acids: CASSYGTAINYEQYF. CDR3 nucleotides: TGTGCCAGCAGTTACGGGACAGCTATCAACTACGAGCAGTACTTC.